The rows below give T cell receptor beta chains drawn from one sample of a study of spatial heterogeneity in lung cancer. TCRdb processed the 5' RACE reads anew with MiXCR; each CDR3 protein has one entry. Here the sample spans 25,000 to 30,000 distinct CDR3 sequences, more than 5.5% being singletons. Sample: lung tumor tissue, taken at surgery. The receptor source for this set is a male donor with early-stage non-small cell lung cancer. Each CDR3 is given with its conserved first and last residue. The D gene is left open where the match is weak. Rows may omit the clone size; those that give it use once, few, many or a size class.

cdr3_nt,cdr3_aa,clone_size,v_call,d_call,j_call
TGCGCCAGCAGCCACCCCATAGGAAGTGTCCCGGGTCGAGGGTCACCCCTCCACTTT,CASSHPIGSVPGRGSPLHF,many,TRBV5-1,.,TRBJ1-6
TGTGCCAGCAGCTTGGACAGGTCCACCGGGGAGCTGTTTTTT,CASSLDRSTGELFF,few,TRBV11-2,TRBD1,TRBJ2-2
TGTGCCAGCAGCCTAGGCTCGGGACTTCCTCCTTCACCCCTCCACTTT,CASSLGSGLPPSPLHF,.,TRBV28,.,TRBJ1-6
TGCGCCAGCAGCCTCAAGACAGGGTCGGTAACCGGGGAGCTGTTTTTT,CASSLKTGSVTGELFF,many,TRBV4-3,TRBD1,TRBJ2-2
TGTGCCAGCAGTTACTCTCAGGGGGCCGTGTATAATTCACCCCTCCACTTT,CASSYSQGAVYNSPLHF,few,TRBV6-5,TRBD1,TRBJ1-6
TGTGCCAGCTCACCATGGCAGGAGTCCTACAATGAGCAGTTCTTC,CASSPWQESYNEQFF,many,TRBV18,.,TRBJ2-1
TGTGCCAGCAGGCCCGGGGTCCGGTACAATGAGCAGTTCTTC,CASRPGVRYNEQFF,many,TRBV7-2,.,TRBJ2-1
TGTGCCAGCAGCCAGACCGCGGGAGCAACTAATGAAAAACTGTTTTTT,CASSQTAGATNEKLFF,.,TRBV4-2,.,TRBJ1-4
TGTGCCAGCAGCTTGATAGCGGGGGACACAGATACGCAGTATTTT,CASSLIAGDTDTQYF,few,TRBV5-4,TRBD2,TRBJ2-3
TGTGCCAGCTCACCCAGCGGATCCTACGAGCAGTACTTC,CASSPSGSYEQYF,many,TRBV18,.,TRBJ2-7
TGTGCCAGCAGTTACAATGTGGGGGGGGAAGCTTTCTTT,CASSYNVGGEAFF,many,TRBV6-5,.,TRBJ1-1
TGCAGTGCTAGAGATATAAAAACAGGGGGAAATTCACCCCTCCACTTT,CSARDIKTGGNSPLHF,.,TRBV20-1,TRBD1,TRBJ1-6
TGTGCCAGCAGCTTATTGGGTTTCGCAGATACGCAGTATTTT,CASSLLGFADTQYF,many,TRBV11-2,.,TRBJ2-3
TGCGCCAGCAGCTTCCAGGGTGGAGGCACTGAAGCTTTCTTT,CASSFQGGGTEAFF,many,TRBV5-1,.,TRBJ1-1
TGTGCCTGGAGCCTCCCGGGGTTCCAGGCCGGGGAGCTGTTTTTT,CAWSLPGFQAGELFF,few,TRBV30,.,TRBJ2-2
TGTGCCAGCAGATCGCACGGTCAAGGCGCAGATACGCAGTATTTT,CASRSHGQGADTQYF,few,TRBV28,.,TRBJ2-3
TGCAGTGTCTGGGCCACCAATTTGAACACTGAAGCTTTCTTT,CSVWATNLNTEAFF,many,TRBV20-1,.,TRBJ1-1
TGCAGTGCTACTACTAGCGGGGGGGCGGAAGATACGCAGTATTTT,CSATTSGGAEDTQYF,many,TRBV20-1,TRBD2,TRBJ2-3
TGTGCCAGCAGCTTGGCGGACAGTGTCTATGGCTACACCTTC,CASSLADSVYGYTF,medium-sized,TRBV5-4,.,TRBJ1-2
TGTGCCAGCAGCTTACGTATGGTTAACAGGGGCTACGAGCAGTACTTC,CASSLRMVNRGYEQYF,many,TRBV11-2,TRBD1,TRBJ2-7
TGTGCCAGCAGTTACTCGACTTCTCTAGCGGGGGGGGAAAGAAGGAATGAGCAGTTCTTC,CASSYSTSLAGGERRNEQFF,.,TRBV6-5,TRBD2,TRBJ2-1
TGTGCCAGCAGTTGGATACCGGATAGCAATCAGCCCCAGCATTTT,CASSWIPDSNQPQHF,.,TRBV28,.,TRBJ1-5
TGCAGCGTCTGGGAGGACTGGGGTGGCTACACCTTC,CSVWEDWGGYTF,few,TRBV29-1,.,TRBJ1-2
TGCAGTGCTAGAGACCTCCAACTAGCGGGGGGGTACGAGCAGTACTTC,CSARDLQLAGGYEQYF,many,TRBV20-1,TRBD2,TRBJ2-7
TGCGCCAGCAAAATGGGGAACACTGAAGCTTTCTTT,CASKMGNTEAFF,many,TRBV10-2,.,TRBJ1-1
TGCGCCAGCAGCTTTATTGGACAGTACGAGCAGTACTTC,CASSFIGQYEQYF,many,TRBV5-1,.,TRBJ2-7
TGCAGCGGCTCTTGGTATCGGCACAATGAGCAGTTCTTC,CSGSWYRHNEQFF,few,TRBV29-1,.,TRBJ2-1
TGCAGCATCCTCCCAGGCAGCACCGGGGAGCTGTTTTTT,CSILPGSTGELFF,few,TRBV29-1,.,TRBJ2-2
TGTGCCAGCAGTTCGATTTACCTCGGGTCCCTTGGCGATGAGCAGTTCTTC,CASSSIYLGSLGDEQFF,few,TRBV28,.,TRBJ2-1
TGTGCCAGCAGCTTAACTAGAGTTTCCTACGAGCAGTACTTC,CASSLTRVSYEQYF,many,TRBV7-8,.,TRBJ2-7
TGTGCCGCCCGGGCACATTCTCAAGAGACCCAGTACTTC,CAARAHSQETQYF,many,TRBV6-2/TRBV6-3,.,TRBJ2-5